The next 6 T cell receptor beta chains were all read from a single sample in a study of technical replicates of blood from several donors. Profiled with immunoSEQ multiplex PCR; TCRdb holds only in-frame clones, not every one. This table holds approximately 12,000 clones, around three quarters found once. The sequencing sample was made of PBMCs. Source of these receptors: a human donor in good health.

The gene calls are TRBV29-1 and TRBJ2-5; D perhaps matches TRBD2 (7 bases). This CDR3 has 14 amino acids. From germline, CDR1 is SQVTM and CDR2 ANQGSEA. Trimming took off 1 base at V and 5 bases at J, with 14 bases between the two ends. CDR3 coding DNA: TGCAGCGTTGAAGCCCAAGGGGGGGCGGAGACCCAGTACTTC. The encoded protein is CSVEAQGGAETQYF.

The J gene is TRBJ2-7, the V gene TRBV23-1; D gene uncertain. TRBV23-1 is an open reading frame whose function is uncertain. This CDR3 contains 14 residues. The germline V and J ends were trimmed by 0 bases and 0 bases, with 6 bases remaining between them. This CDR3 reads CASSQSYSSYEQYF. The CDR3 bases are TGCGCCAGCAGTCAATCATACAGCTCCTACGAGCAGTACTTC.

The J gene is TRBJ2-2, the V gene TRBV30; D is perhaps TRBD1 (6 bases). CDR1 is GTSNPN and CDR2 is SVGIG in the germline V gene (reference sequence). CDR3 size: 15 residues. V was trimmed by 3 bases and J by 3 bases, leaving 14 bases between them. The DNA for the CDR3 is TGTGCCTGGAGGGGTCAGGGGTTGTACACCGGGGAGCTGTTTTTT. It translates to CAWRGQGLYTGELFF.

The chain is built from TRBV10-2 and TRBJ2-1, with TRBD2 matching over 8 bases. The length of the CDR3 is 16 residues. Germline trimming cut 4 bases from V and 4 bases from J; bases unmatched to any gene: 9. The germline gives CDR1 WSHSY, CDR2 SAAADI. CDR3 nucleotide sequence: TGCGCCAGCAGTGCCTCCGGGAGGGCAGCTTACAATGAGCAGTTCTTC. Its protein product is CASSASGRAAYNEQFF.

The V call is TRBV21-1, the J call TRBJ2-3; TRBD2 was called by the table and not checked on the DNA. TRBV21-1 is given as a pseudogene. The length of the CDR3 is 14 residues. The CDR3 spells CASRRPSGKDTQYF. Here the CDR3 DNA reads TGTGCCAGCAGAAGGCCTAGCGGGAAGGATACGCAGTATTTT.

The chain combines TRBV5-8 with TRBJ2-7, with 8 bases matching TRBD1. After removal of 4 bases from V and 6 bases from J, the junction contained 6 bases not matched to a gene. This CDR3 has 13 residues. Germline CDR1 SGHTS, CDR2 YDEGEE. For the CDR3, the DNA is TGTGCCAGCAGCCAGGACAGGGTATTCGAGCAGTACTTC. Encoded protein: CASSQDRVFEQYF.